Following are 27 T cell receptor beta chains from one sample sequenced in a study of blood T cell repertoires in COVID-19. Profiling relied on immunoSEQ multiplex PCR, and the TCRdb table lists in-frame clones only, not all of them. Of some 90,000 clones in the sample, roughly 90% were seen once. Sequencing used peripheral blood. Every receptor here comes from a man aged 50 to 59 with COVID-19, enrolled during active disease.

This clone was counted a single time. This chain links TRBV7-3 with TRBJ2-1, with TRBD1 matching over 9 bases. The CDR3 extends over 19 amino acids. Germline assignment: CDR1 SGHTA and CDR2 FQGTGA. With 5 bases clipped from V and 0 bases from J, the junction kept 14 bases outside the gene matches. DNA of the CDR3: TGTGCCAGCAGCCCGACGGGGACAGGGACATTTATCTCCTACAATGAGCAGTTCTTC. Translation gives CASSPTGTGTFISYNEQFF.

This clone appeared a few times. V is TRBV7-2 and J is TRBJ2-7, with D possibly matching TRBD1 (6 bases). Germline CDR1 is SGHTA and CDR2 is FQGNSA. The CDR3 loop spans 14 amino acids. V was shortened by 6 bases and J by 2 bases, with 14 bases between the two germline ends. The CDR3 region is CASSPTGGPYEQYF. For the CDR3, the DNA is TGTGCCAGCAGTCCGACTGGGGGCCCCTACGAGCAGTACTTC.

This chain uses TRBV20-1 with TRBJ1-2; D not resolved. CDR3 length equals 11 residues. Germline V gene sequence: CDR1 DFQATT, CDR2 SNEGSKA (reference sequence). Trimming removed 8 bases at V and 0 bases at J, with 7 bases between. In DNA form, the CDR3 reads TGCAGTAAATTCGCTAACTATGGCTACACCTTC. This translates into CSKFANYGYTF.

The chain is built from TRBV18 and TRBJ1-5, with a weak D call TRBD1 (5 bases). Germline values: CDR1 KGHSH, CDR2 LQKENI. The CDR3 spans 14 residues. Trimming removed 1 base at V and 8 bases at J, with 12 bases between. In nucleotides, the CDR3 is TGTGCCAGCTCACCACAGATGGGGGGGAAGCCCCAGCATTTT. Its protein product is CASSPQMGGKPQHF.

This rearrangement joins TRBV4-2 to TRBJ2-7, with 7 positions matching TRBD1. The V segment lost 0 bases and the J segment 3 bases; nucleotides outside the gene matches: 2. There are 14 residues in the CDR3. The germline V gene has CDR1 LGHNA and CDR2 YNFKEQ. This CDR3 is CASSQDRQGYEQYF. CDR3 sequence (DNA): TGTGCCAGCAGCCAAGACCGACAGGGCTACGAGCAGTACTTC.

V is TRBV19 and J is TRBJ2-7, with D hard to call. CDR1 is LNHDA, CDR2 SQIVND, per germline (reference sequence). V was clipped by 3 bases and J by 3 bases, with 9 bases between them. The CDR3 loop spans 13 amino acids. The CDR3, as DNA: TGTGCCAGTAGTATTGGCAGAAACTACGAGCAGTACTTC. Amino acid sequence: CASSIGRNYEQYF.

The CDR3 DNA reads TGTGCCATGAACAGGGGTGAAGTCTATGGCTACACCTTC. Its translation is CAMNRGEVYGYTF. The rearrangement links TRBV24-1 to TRBJ1-2; the match to TRBD1 covers 7 bases. This CDR3 has 13 amino acids. Trimming removed 11 bases from V and 4 bases from J; junction bases left unmatched: 9. The V gene's germline CDR1 is KGHDR and CDR2 SFDVKD.

V gene TRBV5-1 combines with J gene TRBJ2-1, with D tentatively TRBD1 (6 bases). V dropped 4 bases and J dropped 7 bases, with 12 bases sitting between them. CDR3 length: 13 amino acids. Germline V gene sequence: CDR1 SGHRS, CDR2 YFSETQ. CDR3 sequence: CASSAGQFNEQFF. The CDR3 nucleotides are TGCGCCAGCAGCGCAGGACAGTTTAATGAGCAGTTCTTC.

The V gene is TRBV2, the J gene TRBJ1-5; 8 bases line up with TRBD1. With 3 bases clipped from V and 5 bases from J, the junction kept 3 bases outside the gene matches. This CDR3 has 14 residues. Germline V CDR1 and CDR2: SNHLY, FYNNEI. CDR3 loop: CASSDRTGYQPQHF. The CDR3 bases are TGTGCCAGCAGTGATAGGACAGGGTATCAGCCCCAGCATTTT.

The chain has TRBV6-5 and TRBJ1-2; no definite D call. Trimming shortened V by 3 bases and J by 11 bases, and 10 bases separated the two germline ends. Germline CDR1 MNHEY, CDR2 SVGAGI. The CDR3 has 11 residues. The CDR3 DNA is TGTGCCAGCAGTTATCTCGGGTCGTACACCTTC. Translation: CASSYLGSYTF.

The chain employs TRBV7-2 and TRBJ1-2; D unclear. The CDR3 covers 13 residues. V was cut by 1 base and J by 8 bases, with 11 bases left in between. CDR1 is SGHTA, CDR2 FQGNSA, per germline. CDR3 DNA: TGTGCCAGCAGCTTAGACGCAGGATGGGGCTACACCTTC. It translates to CASSLDAGWGYTF.

The chain couples TRBV14 to TRBJ2-7; TRBD1 might be the D (5 bases). The germline gives CDR1 SGHDN, CDR2 FVKESK. The CDR3 has 11 amino acids. Trimming removed 1 base from V and 9 bases from J, with 7 bases in between. The CDR3, as DNA: TGTGCCAGCAGCCAAGGGGGCCCGCAGTACTTC. Protein: CASSQGGPQYF.

V and J are TRBV19 and TRBJ2-2; D may be TRBD1 (5 bases). Germline loops: CDR1 LNHDA, CDR2 SQIVND (reference sequence). This CDR3 has 13 amino acids. With 9 bases removed from V and 3 bases from J, the gap between germline ends came to 11 bases. CDR3 in DNA: TGTGCCAGCACTGACAGATACACCGGGGAGCTGTTTTTT. Translating it yields CASTDRYTGELFF.

This rearrangement joins TRBV24-1 to TRBJ2-3, with D tentatively TRBD2 (5 bases). The germline CDR1 and CDR2 sequences are KGHDR and SFDVKD. V lost 3 bases to trimming and J lost 1 base, with 10 bases between them. The CDR3 runs 15 residues. Here the CDR3 reads CATSDRLAGTDTQYF. The CDR3 nucleotides read TGTGCCACCAGTGATCGGCTAGCCGGCACAGATACGCAGTATTTT.

This chain joins TRBV11-2 and TRBJ2-7; D unresolved. The CDR3 runs to 13 residues. V lost 2 bases and J 1 base, leaving 6 bases between the germline ends. The germline V gene has CDR1 SGHAT and CDR2 FQNNGV. The CDR3 sequence: CASSLSTSYEQYF. CDR3 nucleotide sequence: TGTGCCAGCAGCTTATCCACTTCCTACGAGCAGTACTTC. The variable domain in full, with the rest retrieved from reference TRBV11-2 and TRBJ2-7, is EAGVAQSPRYKIIEKRQSVAFWCNPISGHATLYWYQQILGQGPKLLIQFQNNGVVDDSQLPKDRFSAERLKGVDSTLKIQPAKLEDSAVYLCASSLSTSYEQYFGPGTRLTVT.

The chain joins TRBV12-3 or TRBV12-4 to TRBJ2-7; D gene uncertain. The CDR3 runs 13 residues. The germline V and J ends were trimmed by 3 bases and 0 bases, with 6 bases remaining between them. The CDR3 sequence is CASSLEYSYEQYF. CDR3 nucleotides: TGTGCCAGCAGTTTGGAGTACTCCTACGAGCAGTACTTC.

V and J are TRBV21-1 and TRBJ1-4; TRBD1, the D gene given by the table, was not confirmed from the DNA. TRBV21-1 is reported as a pseudogene. The CDR3 extends over 12 amino acids. CDR3 sequence: CASSFRDRELFF. CDR3 coding DNA: TGTGCCAGCAGCTTCCGGGACAGGGAACTGTTTTTT.

This clone has only one observation. J is TRBJ2-7 and V is TRBV12-3 or TRBV12-4, with a possible D match to TRBD1 (6 bases). The V end was cut by 6 bases, the J end by 7 bases, with 13 bases between. This CDR3 is 12 amino acids long. The CDR3 spells CASSTQGAEQYF. For the CDR3, the DNA is TGTGCCAGCAGCACACAGGGAGCAGAGCAGTACTTC.

The V gene is TRBV7-8, the J gene TRBJ2-2, with 11 positions matching TRBD2. Trimming cost V 4 bases and J 4 bases; bases outside gene matches: 8. CDR1 and CDR2 from the germline V gene are SGHVS and FQNEAQ. The CDR3 spans 17 residues. The CDR3 bases are TGTGCCAGCAGCTCAAGGGTAGCGGGGGGGCGCACCGGGGAGCTGTTTTTT. Translated, it gives CASSSRVAGGRTGELFF.

The chain links TRBV7-2 to TRBJ1-3, with TRBD1 matching over 7 bases. This CDR3 has 15 amino acids. J was trimmed by 2 bases and V by 5 bases; bases with no gene match: 6. The germline V gene encodes CDR1 SGHTA and CDR2 FQGNSA. CDR3 DNA: TGTGCCAGCAGCCCTTGGGACAGCCCTGGAAACACCATATATTTT. Its protein is CASSPWDSPGNTIYF. The full variable domain, its missing parts supplied by reference TRBV7-2 and TRBJ1-3, is GAGVSQSPSNKVTEKGKDVELRCDPISGHTALYWYRQSLGQGLEFLIYFQGNSAPDKSGLPSDRFSAERTGGSVSTLTIQRTQQEDSAVYLCASSPWDSPGNTIYFGEGSWLTVV.

The chain recombines TRBV7-8 with TRBJ1-5; 9 bases are shared with TRBD1. After removal of 1 base from V and 6 bases from J, the junction contained 7 bases not matched to a gene. This CDR3 comprises 16 residues. Germline CDR1 is SGHVS and CDR2 is FQNEAQ. The CDR3 DNA sequence: TGTGCCAGCAGCTTAGGCCTTCGGGACAGGGTTCAGCCCCAGCATTTT. It yields the protein CASSLGLRDRVQPQHF. Full variable domain (remainder filled in from reference TRBV7-8 and TRBJ1-5): GAGVSQSPRYKVAKRGQDVALRCDPISGHVSLFWYQQALGQGPEFLTYFQNEAQLDKSGLPSDRFFAERPEGSVSTLKIQRTQQEDSAVYLCASSLGLRDRVQPQHFGDGTRLSIL.

The chain links TRBV28 to TRBJ2-5; TRBD1 matches 8 bases. The CDR3 loop spans 15 amino acids. CDR1 MDHEN and CDR2 SYDVKM come from the germline V gene. The junction had 11 bases not matched to a gene; V was cut back by 10 bases and J by 1 base. CDR3 amino acids: CATRGTGSAQETQYF. CDR3 sequence (DNA): TGTGCCACTAGGGGGACAGGATCAGCCCAAGAGACCCAGTACTTC.

The V call is TRBV2, the J call TRBJ1-1; the D is unclear. The CDR3 sequence is 15 residues long. Germline V gene data show CDR1 as SNHLY and CDR2 as FYNNEI. The V and J ends lost 4 bases and 0 bases respectively, with 12 bases between them. The CDR3 coding sequence is TGTGCCAGCAGTGGTCCGGGGAACATGAACACTGAAGCTTTCTTT. Amino acids: CASSGPGNMNTEAFF.

The chain recombines TRBV27 with TRBJ1-3; no reliable D call. In germline, CDR1 is MNHEY, CDR2 SMNVEV (reference sequence). CDR3 length: 13 amino acids. Trimming shortened V by 4 bases and J by 0 bases, and 4 bases separated the two germline ends. The CDR3 sequence is CASSSLSGNTIYF. CDR3 DNA sequence: TGTGCCAGCAGTTCCCTCTCTGGAAACACCATATATTTT.

V gene TRBV11-2 combines with J gene TRBJ1-5; no clear D gene. Germline-derived CDR1 and CDR2 are SGHAT and FQNNGV. CDR3 size: 13 residues. Between the trimmed V and J ends, which lost 5 bases and 0 bases, there was a span of 5 bases. The CDR3 DNA reads as TGTGCCAGCAGCCTATATAGCAATCAGCCCCAGCATTTT. Translation: CASSLYSNQPQHF. The full variable domain, its missing parts supplied by reference TRBV11-2 and TRBJ1-5, is EAGVAQSPRYKIIEKRQSVAFWCNPISGHATLYWYQQILGQGPKLLIQFQNNGVVDDSQLPKDRFSAERLKGVDSTLKIQPAKLEDSAVYLCASSLYSNQPQHFGDGTRLSIL.

Only one count was recorded for this clone. The chain recombines TRBV20-1 with TRBJ1-6; D is uncertain. V was trimmed by 3 bases and J by 15 bases, leaving 18 bases between them. The CDR3 runs 13 residues. Germline CDR1 DFQATT, CDR2 SNEGSKA (reference sequence). The CDR3 nucleotides read TGCAGTGCTAGTCACCGAGAGCCCTTCGACCTCCACTTT. This encodes CSASHREPFDLHF.

The genes are TRBV2 and TRBJ2-1; 7 bases line up with TRBD2. Germline CDR1 and CDR2: SNHLY and FYNNEI. The CDR3 runs 16 residues. J lost 4 bases, V lost 5 bases, and 11 bases had no gene match. CDR3 sequence (DNA): TGTGCCAGCAGTCCCGTGGCGGGGGTCAAATACAATGAGCAGTTCTTC. It translates to CASSPVAGVKYNEQFF. The entire variable domain, with the rest obtained from reference TRBV2 and TRBJ2-1, is as follows: EPEVTQTPSHQVTQMGQEVILRCVPISNHLYFYWYRQILGQKVEFLVSFYNNEISEKSEIFDDQFSVERPDGSNFTLKIRSTKLEDSAMYFCASSPVAGVKYNEQFFGPGTRLTVL.